This T cell receptor beta chain was sequenced in a study of cytomegalovirus exposure and HLA in healthy donors. Points from the study as a whole: Highest at DRB1 and lowest at HLA-C, TCR association rates differed among HLA loci in a later analysis. An observed cluster of highly shared sequence variants was recorded as a likely sequencing artifact. Reportedly, TCR beta sequences accurately predicted HLA-A and HLA-B alleles in most subjects.

PCR amplification relied on 60 Vbeta primers (plus 13 Jbeta primers). TCRdb's copy holds only in-frame clones and misses some; the assay was immunoSEQ multiplex PCR. The sample records tens of thousands of clones, about 68% being singletons. This CDR3 spans 15 amino acids. Germline V CDR1 and CDR2: SGHRS, YFSETQ. Trimming took off 0 bases at V and 4 bases at J, with 11 bases between the two ends. Details on this clone: Its antigen remains unidentified. Other DNA sequences of this sample code for an identical CDR3.

The source is a woman in her fifties or sixties in good health and CMV-seropositive. V is TRBV5-1 and J is TRBJ1-3; D not certain. Sequences were obtained from PBMCs. CDR3 bases: TGCGCCAGCAGCTTGGGCCAGGCCGGAGGAAACACCATATATTTT. Its protein product is CASSLGQAGGNTIYF.